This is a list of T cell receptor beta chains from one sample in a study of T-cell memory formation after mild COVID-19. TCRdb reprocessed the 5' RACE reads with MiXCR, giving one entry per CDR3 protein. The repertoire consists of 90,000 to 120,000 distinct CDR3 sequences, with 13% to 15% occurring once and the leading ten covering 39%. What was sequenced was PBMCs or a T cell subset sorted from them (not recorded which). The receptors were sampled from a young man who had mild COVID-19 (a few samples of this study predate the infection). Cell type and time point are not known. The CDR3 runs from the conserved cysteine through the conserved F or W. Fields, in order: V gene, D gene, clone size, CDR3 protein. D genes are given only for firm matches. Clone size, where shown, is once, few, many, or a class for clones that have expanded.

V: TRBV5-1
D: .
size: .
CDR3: CASSLDYGFGADTQYF

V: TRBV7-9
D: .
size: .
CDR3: CASSLDGLGAFF

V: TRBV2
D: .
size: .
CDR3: CASENSGELFF

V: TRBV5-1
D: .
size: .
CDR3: CASSLGRRGNEQFF

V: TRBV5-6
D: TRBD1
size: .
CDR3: CASRDRGNSPLHF

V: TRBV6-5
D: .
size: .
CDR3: CASSYDRLVDEQYF

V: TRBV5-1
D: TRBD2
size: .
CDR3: CASSLFLASGASGDTQYF

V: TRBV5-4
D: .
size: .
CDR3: CASSLVGGGYEQYF

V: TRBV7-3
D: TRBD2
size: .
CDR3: CASSLSAGGPQETQYF

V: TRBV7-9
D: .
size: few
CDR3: CASNPSGNTIYF

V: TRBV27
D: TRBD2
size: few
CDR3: CASSPIGTSGGLVTQYF

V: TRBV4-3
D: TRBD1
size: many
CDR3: CASSSGTGYPPLHF

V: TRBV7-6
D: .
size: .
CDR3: CASSLLGRADEAFF

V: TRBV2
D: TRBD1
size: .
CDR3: CASSMTGNPSYEQYF

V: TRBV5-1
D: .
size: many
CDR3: CASSLEAPGKRAFF

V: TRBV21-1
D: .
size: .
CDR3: CASGLTGARISGANVLTF

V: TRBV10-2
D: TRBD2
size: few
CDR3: CASGEGDTQYF

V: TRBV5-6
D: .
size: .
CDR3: CASSLGDMPYNEQFF

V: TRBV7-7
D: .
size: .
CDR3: CASSDGVQYEQYF

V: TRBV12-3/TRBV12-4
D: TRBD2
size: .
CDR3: CASSSSGGRDNEQFF